The clone carrying this T cell receptor (beta chain) was detected a few times. Its antigen is not identified. The authors ran a second PCR of roughly 6 to 12 cycles using a sample-barcoded 5' primer and a J-beta primer mix. TCRdb used MiXCR to reprocess the 5' RACE reads, holding one entry per CDR3 protein. The sample lists about 540,000 distinct CDR3 sequences; 24% were seen once. The sample originates from a study of blood T cells in healthy people across ages. General observations from the study: Unsorted PBMCs blocked a conclusive comparison of naive and antigen-experienced cells.

Germline loops: CDR1 SGHTA, CDR2 FQGNSA. V was clipped by 5 bases and J by 0 bases, with 8 bases between them. The CDR3 has 13 residues. The same sample was also used in a study of T cells of mothers and their children. This second report adds: Thymic selection, a shaping force on TCR recombination output, acts similarly in related and unrelated pairs. There were no persistent microchimeric T cell clones detected.

This chain joins TRBV7-2 and TRBJ2-7; TRBD1 might be the D (5 bases). This receptor was taken from a boy aged 5-17 years in good health. Source material: blood. CDR3 sequence: CASSQRGSYEQYF. The CDR3, as DNA: TGTGCCAGCAGCCAAAGGGGCTCCTACGAGCAGTACTTC.